This T cell receptor (beta chain) was identified in a study of blood T cell repertoires in COVID-19. Overall study: Researchers got acute and convalescent COVID-19 samples from the United States, Italy and Spain. The analysed material was cDNA or gDNA that came from T cells, B-cell-depleted T cells, or PBMCs.

In the original analysis: Using reference gene primer amplification, nucleated cell counts were estimated. Measured with immunoSEQ multiplex PCR; TCRdb has only the in-frame clones, and not every one. V, J and clone size were drawn from that table, and D and trimming were deduced from the DNA. The sample consists of 300,000 to 450,000 clones, around 87% of them appearing once. The length of the CDR3 is 13 residues. V lost 7 bases, J lost 0 bases, and 10 bases lay in between. Per the germline V gene, CDR1 is SEHNR and CDR2 is FQNEAQ (reference sequence). The TCR was taken from a human donor in a cohort sampled during active COVID-19. The specimen sequenced was peripheral blood. This sequence joins TRBV7-9 and TRBJ2-7, with D possibly matching TRBD1 (6 bases). The CDR3 here is CASNRDPSYEQYF. As DNA, the CDR3 is TGTGCCAGCAACAGGGATCCCTCCTACGAGCAGTACTTC.